These T cell receptor beta chains were read from a single sample in a study of cytomegalovirus exposure and HLA in healthy donors. The repertoire was sequenced with immunoSEQ multiplex PCR; TCRdb's copy has only in-frame clones and lacks some. The repertoire has around 94,000 clones, 75% to 90% of them found once; the top ten carry around 2.6%. Sequences were obtained from PBMCs. The source of these receptors is a man between 35 and 55 years old in good health and CMV-seronegative. CDR3s include the opening cysteine and the closing phenylalanine or tryptophan. The D gene is left open where the match is weak.

>TRBV7-9|NA
CASSSTSGARDYEQYF
>TRBV13|NA
CASSLGGGVTNEKLFF
>TRBV29-1|NA
CSVSSIAEQYF
>TRBV5-1|TRBD1
CASSLAVGTEVYYEQYF
>TRBV6-6|NA
CASRRTGTGELFF
>TRBV25-1|NA
CASSELSGNTEAFF
>TRBV10-1|TRBD1
CASSTSTGQGVNEQFF
>TRBV30|NA
CAWSGTQTPQHF
>TRBV7-9|TRBD1
CASRITGAPMNTEAFF
>TRBV30|TRBD2
CAWSVPWFFTSGGDPNEQFF
>TRBV4-1|NA
CASSQEDRNTDTQYF
>TRBV7-6|TRBD2
CASSLEGLAGFKGEQYF
>TRBV27|TRBD1
CASSLDRDNQPQHF
>TRBV7-6|NA
CASTGGVLTEAFF
>TRBV7-8|TRBD1
CASSLSGRSSGGAFGEQYF
>TRBV18|TRBD2
CASSPLGLAGDEQYF
>TRBV7-6|NA
CASSLGQKTNYGYTF
>TRBV10-3|NA
CAISERSPNEKLFF
>TRBV9|TRBD2
CASSSSGGGAPEQFF
>TRBV4-3|TRBD1
CASSLEDRAGGIQYF
>TRBV25-1|TRBD1
CASSAGTANYGYTF
>TRBV10-1|TRBD2
CASSARGSGGPGPFF
>TRBV4-1|TRBD1
CASSQEGQGAYEQYF
>TRBV15|NA
CATSNSRGSYEQYF
>TRBV5-4|NA
CASSFYDRLNTEAFF
>TRBV6-4|NA
CASSATFSYNEQFF
>TRBV7-2|NA
CASSWKQGLHTEAFF
>TRBV7-2|TRBD1
CASSSYRGSGNTIYF
>TRBV19|NA
CASSISQGSGSSLGGYTF
>TRBV5-1|TRBD1
CASSLGQGGNNEQFF
>TRBV11-2|TRBD1
CASSASPRDSKETQYF
>TRBV7-9|TRBD1
CSSSLGQSYNEQFF
>TRBV7-9|TRBD1
CASSLGQLNSPLHF
>TRBV6-1|NA
CATSWTDPNNYGYTF
>TRBV7-3|NA
CASSLIIADNTGELFF
>TRBV5-1|NA
CASSLAEGNSGYTF
>TRBV27|NA
CASSLRQGFAYNSPLHF
>TRBV6-5|NA
CASSRGRGSNYGYTF
>TRBV7-6|NA
CASSRAEGDSPLHF
>TRBV7-9|TRBD1
CSSSLGQGAMSQPQHF
>TRBV30|TRBD1
CAWSPTGGLNEKLFF
>TRBV5-8|TRBD2
CASNLASGQAGRNNEQFF